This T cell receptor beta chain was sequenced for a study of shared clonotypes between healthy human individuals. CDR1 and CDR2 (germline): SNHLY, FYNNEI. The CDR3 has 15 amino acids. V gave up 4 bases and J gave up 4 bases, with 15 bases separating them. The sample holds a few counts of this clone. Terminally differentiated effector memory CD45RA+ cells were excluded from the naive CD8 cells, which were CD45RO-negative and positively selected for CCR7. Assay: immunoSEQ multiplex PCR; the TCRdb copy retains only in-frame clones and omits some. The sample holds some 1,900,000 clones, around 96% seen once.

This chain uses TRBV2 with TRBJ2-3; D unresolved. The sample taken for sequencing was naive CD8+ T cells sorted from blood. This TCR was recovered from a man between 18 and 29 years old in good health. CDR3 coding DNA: TGTGCCAGCAGTGGTCCGATTCCCCCGTCAGATACGCAGTATTTT. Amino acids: CASSGPIPPSDTQYF.